These T cell receptor beta chains were read from a single sample in a study of T cell repertoires in ileal Crohn's disease. Here immunoSEQ multiplex PCR was the method, and the copy in TCRdb shows in-frame clones only, minus some. The sample has thousands of clones; around 74% are singletons. Sequenced: ileal tissue. All receptors derive from an adult with Crohn's disease. Both conserved end residues are part of each CDR3. The D gene is left open where the match is weak. A row's size may be missing; if present it is once, few, many or a size class.

j_call d_call v_call clone_size cdr3_aa cdr3_nt
TRBJ1-2 - TRBV28 - CASGAMNYGYTF TGTGCCAGCGGGGCAATGAACTATGGCTACACCTTC
TRBJ2-3 - TRBV7-9 - CASSLGGRTDTQYF TGTGCCAGCAGCTTAGGGGGGCGCACAGATACGCAGTATTTT
TRBJ2-3 TRBD2 TRBV6-5 few CASSGRALDTQYF TGTGCCAGCAGCGGGAGGGCCTTAGATACGCAGTATTTT
TRBJ2-7 - TRBV27 few CASSLYPGAGYEQYF TGTGCCAGCAGTTTATATCCGGGAGCGGGCTACGAGCAGTACTTC
TRBJ2-3 - TRBV6-5 - CASSYEASRGGYF TGTGCCAGCAGTTACGAGGCTTCTAGAGGAGGGTATTTT
TRBJ2-3 TRBD2 TRBV7-2 - CASSFAGTRGTDTQYF TGTGCCAGCAGTTTTGCCGGGACTAGAGGGACAGATACGCAGTATTTT
TRBJ2-2 - TRBV6-6 - CASSYRVDTGELFF TGTGCCAGCAGTTACAGGGTAGACACCGGGGAGCTGTTTTTT
TRBJ2-7 - TRBV7-3 - CASSLKGRDYEQYF TGTGCCAGCAGCTTGAAGGGGCGAGACTACGAGCAGTACTTC
TRBJ2-7 - TRBV18 - CASSQDAGGEQYF TGTGCCAGCTCCCAGGACGCAGGCGGCGAGCAGTACTTC
TRBJ2-6 - TRBV5-6 - CASSLSGANVLTF TGTGCCAGCAGCTTGTCGGGGGCCAACGTCCTGACTTTC
TRBJ2-7 - TRBV28 - CASSLRRYEQYF TGTGCCAGCAGTTTGAGGCGCTACGAGCAGTACTTC
TRBJ2-7 TRBD1 TRBV7-3 - CASSSTGGSYEQYF TGTGCCAGCAGCTCGACAGGGGGCTCCTACGAGCAGTACTTC
TRBJ1-4 - TRBV29-1 - CSVEREQGQCEKLFF TGCAGCGTTGAAAGGGAGCAGGGGCAATGCGAAAAACTGTTTTTT
TRBJ1-5 - TRBV19 few CASSIRGFSNQPQHF TGTGCCAGTAGTATCAGGGGATTTAGCAATCAGCCCCAGCATTTT
TRBJ2-1 TRBD1 TRBV18 - CASSVDRGLINEQFF TGTGCCAGCTCAGTCGACAGGGGATTAATCAATGAGCAGTTCTTC
TRBJ1-1 TRBD1 TRBV28 - CASSAQGGRNTEAFF TGTGCCAGCAGTGCACAGGGGGGGAGGAACACTGAAGCTTTCTTT
TRBJ1-1 - TRBV2 - CASSFGDTEAFF TGTGCCAGCAGTTTTGGGGACACTGAAGCTTTCTTT
TRBJ2-3 TRBD2 TRBV7-8 - CASSLPGLESDTQYF TGTGCCAGCAGCTTACCGGGACTAGAGTCAGATACGCAGTATTTT
TRBJ1-5 - TRBV7-7 - CASSFCRDPDQPQHF TGTGCTAGCAGCTTTTGCAGGGACCCCGATCAGCCCCAGCATTTT
TRBJ1-1 TRBD1 TRBV6-5 - CASSTRGHTEAFF TGTGCCAGCAGTACCAGGGGGCACACTGAAGCTTTCTTT
TRBJ1-1 - TRBV5-1 - CASSLSGLNTEAFF TGCGCCAGCAGCTTGTCAGGCCTGAACACTGAAGCTTTCTTT
TRBJ1-1 - TRBV5-1 - CASSLDRANTEAFF TGCGCCAGCAGCTTGGACAGGGCGAACACTGAAGCTTTCTTT
TRBJ2-5 TRBD1 TRBV6-6 - CASRRDRGEETQYF TGTGCCAGCAGACGCGACAGGGGTGAAGAGACCCAGTACTTC
TRBJ1-1 - TRBV9 once CASSVGSAIGTEAFF TGTGCCAGCAGCGTAGGTTCAGCAATAGGCACTGAAGCTTTCTTT
TRBJ1-1 - TRBV7-6 - CASSPAGTAGDTEAFF TGTGCCAGCAGCCCGGCCGGGACGGCTGGCGACACTGAAGCTTTCTTT
TRBJ1-1 - TRBV19 - CASSIRGTEAFF TGTGCCAGTAGTATCCGGGGAACTGAAGCTTTCTTT
TRBJ2-7 - TRBV11-2 - CASSLDHLGLPYEQYF TGTGCCAGCAGCTTAGATCACCTGGGACTGCCCTACGAGCAGTACTTC
TRBJ2-2 TRBD2 TRBV9 - CASSVAGGNAGELFF TGTGCCAGCAGCGTAGCGGGAGGGAACGCCGGGGAGCTGTTTTTT
TRBJ1-1 - TRBV6-4 few CASSPQGNTEAFF TGTGCCAGCAGTCCGCAGGGGAACACTGAAGCTTTCTTT
TRBJ2-7 - TRBV7-8 - CASSSGGVAALGEQYF TGTGCCAGCAGCTCCGGGGGTGTAGCAGCCCTGGGGGAGCAGTACTTC
TRBJ1-2 - TRBV7-6 - CASSPERGAAKGYTF TGTGCCAGCAGTCCAGAACGGGGGGCGGCGAAGGGCTACACCTTC
TRBJ1-2 TRBD1 TRBV6-6 - CASTPTGDYGYTF TGTGCCAGCACTCCTACAGGGGACTATGGCTACACCTTC
TRBJ2-4 - TRBV27 - CASSFSFLAKNIQYF TGTGCCAGCAGTTTCAGTTTTCTAGCCAAAAACATTCAGTACTTC
TRBJ1-1 - TRBV19 - CASSWSKDTEAFF TGTGCCAGTAGCTGGTCGAAGGACACTGAAGCTTTCTTT
TRBJ1-1 - TRBV14 - CASSQLGRATEAFF TGTGCCAGCAGCCAACTGGGGCGCGCCACTGAAGCTTTCTTT
TRBJ2-7 - TRBV6-1 - CASRPWGRSYEQYF TGTGCCAGCAGGCCCTGGGGTCGCTCCTACGAGCAGTACTTC
TRBJ2-4 - TRBV7-2 - CASSAGQSGNIQYF TGTGCCAGCAGCGCGGGACAGAGTGGAAACATTCAGTACTTC
TRBJ2-1 TRBD2 TRBV7-2 - CASSMTSGPYNEQFF TGTGCCAGCAGCATGACTAGCGGGCCCTACAATGAGCAGTTCTTC
TRBJ2-1 TRBD2 TRBV18 - CASSPTTSGRAGEQFF TGTGCCAGCTCACCTACGACTAGCGGGAGGGCCGGTGAGCAGTTCTTC
TRBJ2-1 TRBD1 TRBV7-2 - CASSLGTGGGDEQFF TGTGCCAGCAGCTTAGGGACAGGGGGAGGGGATGAGCAGTTCTTC
TRBJ1-2 - TRBV29-1 - CSASRGDGNYGYTF TGCAGCGCCTCACGGGGCGATGGGAACTATGGCTACACCTTC
TRBJ2-5 - TRBV10-3 - CAIRGSGNQETQYF TGTGCCATCAGGGGTAGCGGTAACCAAGAGACCCAGTACTTC
TRBJ2-1 TRBD2 TRBV11-3 - CASSGGLAGGVPYNEQFF TGTGCCAGCAGCGGGGGACTCGCGGGGGGTGTCCCCTACAATGAGCAGTTCTTC
TRBJ1-1 - TRBV6-4 - CASSSQMNTEAFF TGTGCCAGCAGTAGCCAGATGAACACTGAAGCTTTCTTT
TRBJ2-3 - TRBV6-1 - CASSPDSTDTQYF TGTGCCAGCAGCCCGGATAGCACAGATACGCAGTATTTT
TRBJ2-1 TRBD2 TRBV11-2 - CASSLRLAGVEQFF TGTGCCAGCAGCCTCCGCTTAGCGGGAGTCGAGCAGTTCTTC
TRBJ1-1 TRBD1 TRBV2 - CASRGTGGGPEAFF TGTGCCAGCAGAGGGACAGGGGGCGGGCCTGAAGCTTTCTTT
TRBJ1-5 TRBD1 TRBV29-1 few CSVEGQAGQPQHF TGCAGCGTTGAGGGACAGGCGGGCCAGCCCCAGCATTTT
TRBJ1-5 TRBD1 TRBV30 - CAWSAATGGNQPQHF TGTGCCTGGAGCGCCGCAACAGGGGGCAATCAGCCCCAGCATTTT
TRBJ2-7 TRBD1 TRBV6-6 - CASSWDGQGTYEQYF TGTGCCAGCAGTTGGGACGGACAGGGAACTTACGAGCAGTACTTC
TRBJ1-2 TRBD1 TRBV2 - CASSMRGQGDYGYTF TGTGCCAGCAGTATGAGAGGACAGGGAGACTATGGCTACACCTTC
TRBJ1-2 - TRBV5-1 - CASSLFRREGGYTF TGCGCCAGCAGCTTGTTTCGGCGGGAAGGAGGCTACACCTTC
TRBJ2-1 TRBD2 TRBV28 - CASRGQTVTGGSYNEQFF TGTGCCAGCAGGGGCCAGACAGTTACGGGAGGGTCCTACAATGAGCAGTTCTTC